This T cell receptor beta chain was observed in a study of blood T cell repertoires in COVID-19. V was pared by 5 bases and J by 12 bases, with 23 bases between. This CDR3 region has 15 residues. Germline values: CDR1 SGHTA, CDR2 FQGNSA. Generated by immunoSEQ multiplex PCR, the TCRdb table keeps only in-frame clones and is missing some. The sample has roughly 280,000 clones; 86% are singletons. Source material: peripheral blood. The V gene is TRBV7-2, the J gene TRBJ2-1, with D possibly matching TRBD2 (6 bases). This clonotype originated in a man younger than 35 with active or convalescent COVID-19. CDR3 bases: TGTGCCAGCAGCACAAATCCCGGGAGATCAACTGGGCAGTTCTTC. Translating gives CASSTNPGRSTGQFF.